Detailed here is one T cell receptor (beta chain). A single count supports this clone. Its recognized antigen is unknown. The input lacks base qualities; no much larger clone sits a single base away. CD4+ T cells from unexposed donors were collected before the COVID-19 pandemic (2011-2018). After around 11 days of culture, CD4+ T cells were isolated with the EasySep CD4+ T cell isolation kit. As cell numbers permitted, CD4+ T cells from unexposed donors were tested for reactivity to SARS-CoV-2 S and N and to four common cold coronavirus spike pools. Each well held millions of PBMCs cultured in IMDM containing about 5% human AB serum and approximately 9 IU/ml IL-2. Half of the culture medium was replaced with fresh IL-2-containing medium on days 3 and 7. In general, triplicate replicate wells were used for every peptide culture condition. The leukapheresis product for the unexposed donors was obtained through commercial purchase. Ficoll-Paque PLUS gradient centrifugation was used to isolate PBMCs from either whole blood or leukapheresis product. The PBMCs went either fresh into the expansion assay or into cryopreservation at -140 degrees C. The QIAamp Micro DNA Kit was used to extract genomic DNA from the CD4+ T cells.

Library method: the immunoSEQ multiplex PCR assay. Under the source paper's analysis protocol: During preprocessing, nonproductive sequences were discarded, as were any CDR3s that did not begin with C, did not end with F or W, or were shorter than 7 amino acids. The MANAFEST web app identified antigen-specific clonotypes based on expansion compared with the reference and other culture wells. A clone counted as positive if significantly expanded in 2 of 3 replicate wells versus the reference culture at FDR below 0.05. A further requirement for positive clones was significant expansion compared with all other tandem wells, along with an odds ratio above 5. CDR3 homology was quantified as pairwise Levenshtein distance, calculated with the stringdist R package after three terminal residues were trimmed from each end. The immuneACCESS repertoire file appears here via TCRdb, limited to in-frame rearrangements. These files lack a portion of the clones; in checked studies, under half of the deficit traces to unresolved V genes, and the cause of the others is not known. V, J and clone size are taken as reported in that table, and D and trimming were inferred from the DNA itself. Within this sample are 20,000 to 25,000 clones, with 70% to 80% of them counted one time only. Roughly 12% of the sample is in the top ten clones.

V loses 5 bases of germline sequence and J loses 8 bases, and the interval between the two ends is 19 bases. Sequences SGHRS (CDR1) and YFSETQ (CDR2) are obtained from the germline V gene. The CDR3, from cysteine to phenylalanine, totals 15 residues. The CDR3 DNA has 45 bases and is translated from base 1. This record belongs to a study of CD4 T cells in relation to SARS-CoV-2 and coronaviruses (dated by TCRdb to the early 2020s). Regarding the research as a whole: In the ViraFEST assay, PBMCs were grown with antigen for nine to eleven days, and TCR beta CDR3s were then sequenced to identify antigen-specific clonal expansions. Patient-derived lymphoblastoid cell lines were used to map the HLA restriction of shared crossreactive spike epitopes. The study assessed, at the TCR clonotype level, memory CD4+ T cell crossreactivity between SARS-CoV-2 and common cold coronavirus spike proteins. The Adaptive Biotechnologies TCR-sequencing kit was used to sequence samples from three pre-COVID donors and the naive versus memory experiments, while other data came from Illumina-based sequencing. A different TCR-beta assay, based on Illumina, was used to sequence expansion assays from other donors in the study. The negative reference condition was either a culture with an HIV-1 Nef peptide pool or a culture with no peptide. General study outcomes and caveats: Significantly weaker SARS-CoV-2-driven expansion was shown by crossreactive clones than by monoreactive clones, consistent with antigenic imprinting. Pre-pandemic and post-infection samples were not both contributed by any donor, so tracing of the source of pre-existing responses was limited. Around 65% of donors had memory CD4+ clonotypes that crossrecognized SARS-CoV-2 and at least one common cold coronavirus spike. Crossreactivity analysis was centred on spike protein, so crossreactivity against other viral proteins was not assessed. Small numbers of patients and of tested TCRs limited the study.

Sequencing input: CD4+ T cells from PBMCs, cultured in vitro. This clonotype was sampled from a human donor in good health. The chain links TRBV5-1 with TRBJ1-4; TRBD1 is perhaps the D gene, given 6 matching bases. For the CDR3, the sequence is CASSSYQGMSEKLFF. The DNA is as follows: TGCGCCAGCAGTTCATATCAGGGGATGAGCGAAAAACTGTTTTTT.